Each of the 12 T cell receptor beta chains below was sequenced from the same sample in a study of regulatory T cells in long-lasting Graves disease. Arm-PCR with iRepertoire HTBI primers amplified the CDR3 regions for these TCR beta libraries. MiXCR, applied by TCRdb to the multiplex PCR reads, yields one record per CDR3 protein. Of about 420,000 distinct CDR3 sequences in the sample, around 15% were seen once. Documented time point: newly diagnosed GD, antithyroid drugs for less than 3 months. With RNA extracted from PBMCs as input, the TCR library was made. The sample was also linked to a second study, of T cells in Graves' hyperthyroidism and ophthalmopathy.

Sequences were derived from peripheral blood mononuclear cells (PBMCs), sampled at new diagnosis, from a patient treated with antithyroid drugs. The receptors were gathered from a woman younger than 30 with Graves disease.

This clonotype was counted at least ten times. V and J are TRBV3-1 and TRBJ1-2; D perhaps matches TRBD1 (6 bases). Deletions cut 0 bases from V and 5 bases from J, with 10 bases between. The CDR3 covers 14 residues. Per the germline V gene, CDR1 is LGHDT and CDR2 is YNNKEL (reference sequence). CDR3 bases: TGTGCCAGCAGCCAAGACCAGGGGCGATATGGCTACACCTTC. It specifies CASSQDQGRYGYTF.

This clonotype was found many times. The rearrangement joins TRBV20-1 to TRBJ2-5, with 8 bases fitting TRBD1. J was trimmed by 7 bases and V by 5 bases; bases with no gene match: 9. The CDR3 is made up of 13 amino acids. Germline V gene lookup returns CDR1 DFQATT and CDR2 SNEGSKA (reference sequence). The chain's CDR3 is CSAPGQGRLTQYF. In DNA form, the CDR3 reads TGCAGTGCTCCCGGACAGGGCCGATTGACCCAGTACTTC.

This clonotype was detected only a few times. The CDR3 region has the DNA TGTGCCAGCAGCTACAGGAGTAGCACAGATACGCAGTATTTT. Translated: CASSYRSSTDTQYF. The chain uses TRBV7-2 and TRBJ2-3, with D tentatively TRBD1 (5 bases). Germline lookup yields CDR1 SGHTA and CDR2 FQGNSA. Deletions cut 4 bases from V and 0 bases from J, with 8 bases between. This CDR3 comprises 14 residues.

The chain carries TRBV7-8 and TRBJ2-6, with D perhaps matching TRBD2 (5 bases). Per the germline V gene, CDR1 is SGHVS and CDR2 is FQNEAQ. The CDR3 loop spans 18 amino acids. Trimming shortened V by 3 bases and J by 0 bases, and 15 bases separated the two germline ends. In nucleotides, the CDR3 is TGTGCCAGCAGCTTCCTCGGGGTAGTGGTCTCTGGGGCCAACGTCCTGACTTTC. Translated: CASSFLGVVVSGANVLTF.

This clonotype was counted between two and nine times. The V gene is TRBV11-2, the J gene TRBJ2-1, with TRBD2 matching 7 bases. The CDR3 spans 15 residues. After removal of 1 base from V and 6 bases from J, the junction contained 6 bases not matched to a gene. Germline loops: CDR1 SGHAT, CDR2 FQNNGV. This CDR3 reads CASSLVAGQFNEQFF. The CDR3 nucleotides are TGTGCCAGCAGCTTAGTAGCGGGTCAATTCAATGAGCAGTTCTTC.

This chain joins TRBV7-6 and TRBJ2-2; 9 bases are shared with TRBD1. Germline V gene sequence: CDR1 SGHVS, CDR2 FNYEAQ. The J segment lost 7 bases and the V segment lost 5 bases, leaving 8 bases of the junction unmatched. This CDR3 has 15 amino acids. CDR3 DNA: TGTGCCAGCAGCCTCGGGACAGGGAGAAGCGGGGAGCTGTTTTTT. Translating it yields CASSLGTGRSGELFF.

In this sample, this clonotype turned up many times. The rearrangement joins TRBV12-3 or TRBV12-4 to TRBJ1-1; 10 bases match TRBD1. CDR3 size: 14 residues. J gave up 4 bases and V 6 bases, and 5 bases lay outside the gene matches. CDR3 loop: CASRRGQGLTEAFF. Written as DNA, the CDR3 is TGTGCCAGCAGACGGGGACAGGGGCTCACTGAAGCTTTCTTT.

The table lists this clonotype with many counts. The chain carries TRBV7-2 and TRBJ2-5; D perhaps matches TRBD2 (6 bases). CDR3 length: 15 amino acids. Looked up from germline, CDR1 is SGHTA and CDR2 is FQGNSA. V dropped 1 base and J dropped 5 bases, with 14 bases sitting between them. CDR3: CASSLERRGRETQYF. The DNA of the CDR3 is TGTGCCAGCAGCTTAGAAAGGAGGGGTAGGGAGACCCAGTACTTC.

This rearrangement joins TRBV20-1 to TRBJ2-3; TRBD2 aligns across 13 bases. There are 16 residues in the CDR3. V shed 5 bases, J shed 0 bases, and the junction held 5 bases outside the gene matches. The germline V gene has CDR1 DFQATT and CDR2 SNEGSKA (reference sequence). The CDR3 loop is CSACPGLAGSTDTQYF. CDR3 sequence (DNA): TGCAGTGCTTGCCCGGGACTAGCGGGAAGCACAGATACGCAGTATTTT.

This clonotype appeared many times. The chain uses TRBV29-1 and TRBJ2-1; D is uncertain. Germline V CDR1 and CDR2: SQVTM, ANQGSEA. V was trimmed by 8 bases and J by 0 bases, leaving 14 bases between them. The length of the CDR3 is 14 residues. The CDR3 is CSIDPPGSYNEQFF. CDR3 DNA sequence: TGCAGCATCGACCCCCCGGGCTCCTACAATGAGCAGTTCTTC.

This clonotype was counted between two and nine times. J is TRBJ2-7 and V is TRBV4-1; D is ambiguous. Germline CDR1 reads MGHRA; CDR2 reads YSYEKL. Trimming cost V 0 bases and J 0 bases, with 6 bases left between them. The CDR3 extends over 14 amino acids. CDR3 nucleotide sequence: TGCGCCAGCAGCCAAGAACCTTTCTCCTACGAGCAGTACTTC. The encoded protein is CASSQEPFSYEQYF.

The rearrangement uses TRBV25-1 and TRBJ2-1; D is undetermined. V was clipped by 1 base and J by 0 bases, with 10 bases between them. Germline CDR1 MGHDK, CDR2 SYGVNS. This CDR3 comprises 16 residues. The CDR3 region has the DNA TGTGCCAGCAGTGAATTGGGCAGAAGCTCCTACAATGAGCAGTTCTTC. It specifies CASSELGRSSYNEQFF.